This T cell receptor beta chain was identified in a study of PD-L1 blockade in urothelial cancer. Study as a whole: Males with bladder-origin urothelial cancer constituted about nine tenths of the roughly 29 patients. Blood analyses occurred 3 weeks (second dose) and 6 weeks post treatment start.

The authors spiked synthetic TCR analog templates into each PCR. Method: immunoSEQ multiplex PCR; TCRdb's copy keeps in-frame clones and lacks some. The table lists under 130,000 clones, around 85% of them singletons. V was pared by 2 bases and J by 6 bases, with 16 bases between. CDR1 and CDR2 from the germline V gene are MNHEY and SMNVEV (reference sequence). The CDR3 has 16 residues. The chain uses TRBV27 and TRBJ1-4; maybe TRBD1 (6 bases). The sequence came from a man aged 50 to 60 with urothelial cancer. This sample comprised PBMCs, obtained around atezolizumab (anti-PD-L1) treatment. The CDR3 reads CASSLTNRGGYEKLFF. CDR3 DNA sequence: TGTGCCAGCAGTTTAACTAACAGAGGGGGTTATGAAAAACTGTTTTTT.